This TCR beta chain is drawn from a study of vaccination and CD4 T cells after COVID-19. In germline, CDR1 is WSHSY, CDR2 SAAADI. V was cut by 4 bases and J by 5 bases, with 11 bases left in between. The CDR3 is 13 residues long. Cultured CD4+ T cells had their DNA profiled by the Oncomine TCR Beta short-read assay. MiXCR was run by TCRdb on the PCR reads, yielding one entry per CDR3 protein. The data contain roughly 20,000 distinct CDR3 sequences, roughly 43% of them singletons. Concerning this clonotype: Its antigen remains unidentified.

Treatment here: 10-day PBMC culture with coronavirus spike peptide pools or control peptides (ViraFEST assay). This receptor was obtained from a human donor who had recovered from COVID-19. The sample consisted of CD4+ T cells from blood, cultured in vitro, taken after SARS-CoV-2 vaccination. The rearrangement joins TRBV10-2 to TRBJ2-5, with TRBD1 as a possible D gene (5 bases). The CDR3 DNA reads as TGCGCCAGCAGTGGGACATCGAAGGAGACCCAGTACTTC. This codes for CASSGTSKETQYF.